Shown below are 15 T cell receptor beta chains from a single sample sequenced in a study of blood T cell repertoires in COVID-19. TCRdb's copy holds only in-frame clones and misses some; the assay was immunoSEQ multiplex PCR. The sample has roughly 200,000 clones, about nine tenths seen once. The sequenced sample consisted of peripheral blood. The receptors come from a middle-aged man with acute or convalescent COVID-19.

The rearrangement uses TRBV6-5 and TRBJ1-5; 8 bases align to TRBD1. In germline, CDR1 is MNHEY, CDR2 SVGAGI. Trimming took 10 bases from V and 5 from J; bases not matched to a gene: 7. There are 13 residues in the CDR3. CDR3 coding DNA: TGTGCCAATGGACAGGGTCGAGATCAGCCCCAGCATTTT. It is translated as CANGQGRDQPQHF.

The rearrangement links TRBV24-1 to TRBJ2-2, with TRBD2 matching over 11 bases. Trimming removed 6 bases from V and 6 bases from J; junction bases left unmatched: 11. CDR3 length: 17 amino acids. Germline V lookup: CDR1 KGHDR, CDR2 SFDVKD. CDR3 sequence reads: CATSRLAGGETAGELFF. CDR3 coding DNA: TGTGCCACCAGTCGTCTAGCGGGGGGAGAAACCGCCGGGGAGCTGTTTTTT.

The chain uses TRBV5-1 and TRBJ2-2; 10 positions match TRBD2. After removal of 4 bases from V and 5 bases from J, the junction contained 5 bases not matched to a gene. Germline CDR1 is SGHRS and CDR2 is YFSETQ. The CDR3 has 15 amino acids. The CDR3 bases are TGCGCCAGCAGCCCGACTAGCGGGCCGACCGGGGAGCTGTTTTTT. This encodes CASSPTSGPTGELFF.

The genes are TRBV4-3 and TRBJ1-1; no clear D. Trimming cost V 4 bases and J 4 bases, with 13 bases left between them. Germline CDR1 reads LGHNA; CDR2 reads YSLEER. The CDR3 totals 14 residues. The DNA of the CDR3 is TGCGCCAGCAGCCGCGGGAGGGAGCCCACTGAAGCTTTCTTT. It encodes CASSRGREPTEAFF.

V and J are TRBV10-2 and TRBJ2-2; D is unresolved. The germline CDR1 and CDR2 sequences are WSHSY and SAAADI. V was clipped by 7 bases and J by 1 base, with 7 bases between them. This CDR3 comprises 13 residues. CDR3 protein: CASTVLNTGELFF. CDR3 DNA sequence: TGCGCCAGCACGGTGTTGAACACCGGGGAGCTGTTTTTT.

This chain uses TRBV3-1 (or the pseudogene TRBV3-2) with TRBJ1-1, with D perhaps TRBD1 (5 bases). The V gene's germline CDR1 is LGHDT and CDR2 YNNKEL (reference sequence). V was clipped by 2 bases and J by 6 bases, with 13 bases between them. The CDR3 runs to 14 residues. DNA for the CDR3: TGTGCCAGCAGCCAAAAGACAGTTATCGCTGAAGCTTTCTTT. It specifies CASSQKTVIAEAFF.

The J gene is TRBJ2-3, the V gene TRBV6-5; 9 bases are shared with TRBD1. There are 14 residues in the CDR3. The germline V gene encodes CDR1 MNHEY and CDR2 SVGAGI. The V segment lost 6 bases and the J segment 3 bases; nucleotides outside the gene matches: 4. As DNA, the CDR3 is TGTGCCAGCAGCGGGACAGGGTGGACAGATACGCAGTATTTT. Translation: CASSGTGWTDTQYF.

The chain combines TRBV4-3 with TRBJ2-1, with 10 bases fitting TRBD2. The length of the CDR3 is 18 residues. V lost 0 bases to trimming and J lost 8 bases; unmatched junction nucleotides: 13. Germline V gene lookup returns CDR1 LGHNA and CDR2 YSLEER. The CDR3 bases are TGCGCCAGCAGCCAAGAAGAAGCGGGGGGGCCGGTCTGGGATGAGCAGTTCTTC. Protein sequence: CASSQEEAGGPVWDEQFF.

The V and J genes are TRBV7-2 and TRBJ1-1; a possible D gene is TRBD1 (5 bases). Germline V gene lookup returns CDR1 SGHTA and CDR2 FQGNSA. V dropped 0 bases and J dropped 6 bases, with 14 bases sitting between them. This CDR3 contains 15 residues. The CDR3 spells CASSLAIVGVAEAFF. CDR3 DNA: TGTGCCAGCAGCTTAGCTATCGTAGGGGTCGCTGAAGCTTTCTTT.

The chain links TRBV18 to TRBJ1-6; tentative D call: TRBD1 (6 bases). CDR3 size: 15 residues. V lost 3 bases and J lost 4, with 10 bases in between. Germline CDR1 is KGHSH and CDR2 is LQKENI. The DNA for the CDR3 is TGTGCCAGCTCACCCCGACAGGCTTATAATTCACCCCTCCACTTT. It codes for CASSPRQAYNSPLHF.

DNA of the CDR3: TGTGCCAGCAGCTTAGATCGGGAGCGGGGGCCGAGCACAGATACGCAGTATTTT. This translates into CASSLDRERGPSTDTQYF. The rearrangement joins TRBV7-2 to TRBJ2-3; 8 nucleotides agree with TRBD2. The ends lost 1 base at V and 0 bases at J; junction bases unmatched: 9. Germline V gene lookup returns CDR1 SGHTA and CDR2 FQGNSA. This CDR3 is built from 18 residues.

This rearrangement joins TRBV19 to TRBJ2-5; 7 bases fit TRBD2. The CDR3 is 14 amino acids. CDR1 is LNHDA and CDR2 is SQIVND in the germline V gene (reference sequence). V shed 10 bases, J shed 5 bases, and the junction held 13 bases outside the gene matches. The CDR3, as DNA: TGTGCCACCCGACTCGGACTAGGGGTGGAGACCCAGTACTTC. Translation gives CATRLGLGVETQYF.

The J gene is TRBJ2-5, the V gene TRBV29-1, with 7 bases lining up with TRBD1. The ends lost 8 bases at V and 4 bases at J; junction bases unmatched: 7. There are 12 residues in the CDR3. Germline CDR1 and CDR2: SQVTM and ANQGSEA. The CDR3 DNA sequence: TGCAGCCTCAGCGAGGGGGCAGAGACCCAGTACTTC. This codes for CSLSEGAETQYF.

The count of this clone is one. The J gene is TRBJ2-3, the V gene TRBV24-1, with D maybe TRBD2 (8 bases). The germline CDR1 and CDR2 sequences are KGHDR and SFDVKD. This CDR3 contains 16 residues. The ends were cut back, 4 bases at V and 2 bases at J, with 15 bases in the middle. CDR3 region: CATSDPGRGLTDTQYF. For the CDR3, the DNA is TGTGCCACCAGTGACCCCGGGAGGGGGCTCACAGATACGCAGTATTTT.

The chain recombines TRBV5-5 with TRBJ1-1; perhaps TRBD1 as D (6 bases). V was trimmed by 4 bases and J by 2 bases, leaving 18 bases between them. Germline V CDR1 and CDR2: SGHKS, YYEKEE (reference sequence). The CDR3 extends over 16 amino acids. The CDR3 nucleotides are TGTGCCAGCAGCCCAAGGCCAACCAGGGGTAACACTGAAGCTTTCTTT. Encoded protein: CASSPRPTRGNTEAFF. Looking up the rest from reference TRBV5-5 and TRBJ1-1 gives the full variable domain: DAGVTQSPTHLIKTRGQQVTLRCSPISGHKSVSWYQQVLGQGPQFIFQYYEKEERGRGNFPDRFSARQFPNYSSELNVNALLLGDSALYLCASSPRPTRGNTEAFFGQGTRLTVV.